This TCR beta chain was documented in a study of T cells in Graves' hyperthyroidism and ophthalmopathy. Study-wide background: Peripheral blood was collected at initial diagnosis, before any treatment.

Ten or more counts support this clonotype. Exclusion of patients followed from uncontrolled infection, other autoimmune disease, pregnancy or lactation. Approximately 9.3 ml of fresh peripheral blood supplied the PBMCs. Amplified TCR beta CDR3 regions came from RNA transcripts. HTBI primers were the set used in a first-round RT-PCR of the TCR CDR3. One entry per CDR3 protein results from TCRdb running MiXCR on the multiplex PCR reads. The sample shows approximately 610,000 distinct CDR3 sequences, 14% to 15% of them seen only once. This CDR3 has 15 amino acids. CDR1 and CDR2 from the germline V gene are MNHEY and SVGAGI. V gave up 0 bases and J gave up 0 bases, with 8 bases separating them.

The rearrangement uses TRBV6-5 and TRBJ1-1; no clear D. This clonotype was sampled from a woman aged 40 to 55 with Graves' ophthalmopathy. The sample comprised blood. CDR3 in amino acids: CASSYSLGLNTEAFF. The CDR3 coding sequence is TGTGCCAGCAGTTACTCGCTGGGTTTGAACACTGAAGCTTTCTTT.